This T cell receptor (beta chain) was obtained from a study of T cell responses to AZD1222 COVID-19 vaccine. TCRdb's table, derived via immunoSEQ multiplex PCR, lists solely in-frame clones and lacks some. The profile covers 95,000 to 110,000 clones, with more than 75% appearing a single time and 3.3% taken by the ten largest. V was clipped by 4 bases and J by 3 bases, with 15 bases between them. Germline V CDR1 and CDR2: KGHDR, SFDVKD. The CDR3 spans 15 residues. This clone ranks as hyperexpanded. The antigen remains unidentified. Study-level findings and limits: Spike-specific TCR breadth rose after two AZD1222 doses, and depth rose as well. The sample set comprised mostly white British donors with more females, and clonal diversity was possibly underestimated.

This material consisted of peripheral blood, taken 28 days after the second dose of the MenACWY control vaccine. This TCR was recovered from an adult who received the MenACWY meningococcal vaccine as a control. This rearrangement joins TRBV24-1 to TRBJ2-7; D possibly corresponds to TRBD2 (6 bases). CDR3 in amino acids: CATSETGATLYEQYF. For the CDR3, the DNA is TGTGCCACCAGTGAAACGGGAGCCACCCTCTACGAGCAGTACTTC.